The 22 T cell receptor beta chains presented below share a single source sample, sequenced in a study of cytomegalovirus exposure and HLA in healthy donors (TCRdb year 2017). The library relied on the immunoSEQ multiplex PCR assay. For the multiplex PCR, a mixture combining 60 forward primers for TCR Vbeta segments and 13 reverse primers for TCR Jbeta segments was used. Drawn from immuneACCESS, this table holds only the in-frame rearrangements with V and J called that TCRdb kept. Clones are partly lost; checked studies trace under half to an unresolved V gene and leave the rest unexplained. Within this sample are more than 85,000 clones, with 60% to 85% of them counted one time only. The top ten constitute 5.6% of the sample. The sample taken for sequencing was PBMCs. All receptors derive from a male donor in good health and CMV-seronegative.

The V call is TRBV5-1, the J call TRBJ2-7; 8 bases fit TRBD1. CDR1 is SGHRS and CDR2 is YFSETQ in the germline V gene. CDR3 length: 14 residues. V dropped 0 bases and J dropped 3; count of bases not matched to a gene: 2. The CDR3, as DNA: TGCGCCAGCAGCTTGGGACAGGGGTTCTACGAGCAGTACTTC. This sequence encodes CASSLGQGFYEQYF.

V usage is TRBV29-1 and J usage is TRBJ2-7; maybe TRBD1 (7 bases). The V gene lost 4 bases and the J gene lost 6 bases, with 10 bases spanning the gap. The CDR3 sequence is 11 residues long. Germline loops: CDR1 SQVTM, CDR2 ANQGSEA. The CDR3 loop is CSVARGAEQYF. As DNA, the CDR3 is TGCAGCGTTGCCAGGGGGGCCGAGCAGTACTTC.

The chain joins TRBV14 to TRBJ2-7, with D unresolved. The length of the CDR3 is 15 residues. The V end lost 1 base, the J end lost 0 bases, and 10 bases lay between the germline ends. CDR1 and CDR2 from the germline V gene are SGHDN and FVKESK. The CDR3 region has the DNA TGTGCCAGCAGCCAAGGGGTATACAGCTCCTACGAGCAGTACTTC. Encoded protein: CASSQGVYSSYEQYF.

Regarding this clone: Sequence at one end of the junction differs from germline and may be a read error. CDR3: CSSSSNGGRTGELFF. CDR3 bases: TGTTCCAGCAGCTCGAACGGGGGACGCACCGGGGAGCTGTTTTTT. The chain recombines TRBV7-9 with TRBJ2-2; perhaps TRBD2 as D (6 bases). CDR3 length: 15 amino acids. Per the germline V gene, CDR1 is SEHNR and CDR2 is FQNEAQ (reference sequence).

The DNA for the CDR3 is TGTGCCAGCAGTCCAGACAGGGGCCTATCCTACGAGCAGTACTTC. This codes for CASSPDRGLSYEQYF. V and J are TRBV6-6 and TRBJ2-7; TRBD1 agrees at 8 bases. Trimming at V came to 5 bases and at J to 1 base, leaving 7 bases not matched to a gene. Germline assignment: CDR1 MNHNY and CDR2 SVGAGI (reference sequence). The CDR3 contains 15 residues.

This chain joins TRBV27 and TRBJ2-7; tentatively, D is TRBD1 (5 bases). The V gene's germline CDR1 is MNHEY and CDR2 SMNVEV (reference sequence). The V gene lost 4 bases and the J gene lost 0 bases, with 10 bases spanning the gap. The CDR3 totals 14 residues. This CDR3 is CASSSPGFSYEQYF. CDR3 DNA sequence: TGTGCCAGCAGTTCTCCAGGGTTCTCCTACGAGCAGTACTTC.

This chain links TRBV7-9 with TRBJ2-7; TRBD2 agrees at 8 bases. Germline V gene sequence: CDR1 SEHNR, CDR2 FQNEAQ (reference sequence). This CDR3 region has 13 residues. Trimming cost V 8 bases and J 4 bases; bases outside gene matches: 7. CDR3 in DNA: TGTGCCAGCGGGCCGGGAGGGCCTTACGAGCAGTACTTC. Translated, it gives CASGPGGPYEQYF. The whole variable domain, filled in from reference TRBV7-9 and TRBJ2-7, reads DTGVSQNPRHKITKRGQNVTFRCDPISEHNRLYWYRQTLGQGPEFLTYFQNEAQLEKSRLLSDRFSAERPKGSFSTLEIQRTEQGDSAMYLCASGPGGPYEQYFGPGTRLTVT.

The rearrangement joins TRBV9 to TRBJ2-5, with a weak D call TRBD2 (7 bases). The V gene's germline CDR1 is SGDLS and CDR2 YYNGEE. The CDR3 runs 16 residues. Trimming stripped 0 bases from V and 2 bases from J, with 14 bases between. In DNA, the CDR3 is TGTGCCAGCAGCGTAGAAGGGGGGGGTGGACAAGAGACCCAGTACTTC. This gives the protein CASSVEGGGGQETQYF.

CDR3 coding DNA: TGTGCCAGCAGCTCAGCCGGGTTTGAGGATAATTCACCCCTCCACTTT. Its translation is CASSSAGFEDNSPLHF. The rearrangement joins TRBV28 to TRBJ1-6; no firm D call. Germline CDR1 and CDR2: MDHEN and SYDVKM. The CDR3 has 16 residues. Trimming took 6 bases from V and 5 from J, leaving 17 bases between them.

The sample holds many counts of this clone. The chain links TRBV4-2 to TRBJ2-1; TRBD2 matches 9 bases. The CDR3 is made up of 16 amino acids. Germline loops: CDR1 LGHNA, CDR2 YNFKEQ. Unmatched junction bases numbered 3, after V lost 0 bases and J lost 3 bases. The CDR3 sequence: CASSQDAGGDYNEQFF. The DNA of the CDR3 is TGTGCCAGCAGCCAAGATGCGGGAGGGGACTACAATGAGCAGTTCTTC.

On this clone itself: A read error may produce the germline difference seen at one junction end. The chain couples TRBV9 to TRBJ1-5, with D unclear. The CDR3 has 13 amino acids. The germline V gene has CDR1 SGDLS and CDR2 YYNGEE. CDR3 loop: CAGSVGLGQPQHF. The CDR3 nucleotides are TGTGCCGGCAGCGTAGGACTGGGTCAGCCCCAGCATTTT.

The V call is TRBV2, the J call TRBJ1-1; maybe TRBD1 (6 bases). Trimming removed 1 base at V and 5 bases at J, with 17 bases between. Germline CDR1 SNHLY, CDR2 FYNNEI. The CDR3 loop spans 16 amino acids. The CDR3 coding sequence is TGTGCCAGCAGTGAAGTGGGAACAGGGTCGGAAACTGAAGCTTTCTTT. Amino acids: CASSEVGTGSETEAFF.

This clone was detected once. The V and J genes are TRBV19 and TRBJ2-1, with TRBD2 matching over 11 bases. V lost 4 bases to trimming and J lost 9 bases; unmatched junction nucleotides: 8. The CDR3 runs to 15 residues. Germline V gene data show CDR1 as LNHDA and CDR2 as SQIVND (reference sequence). The CDR3 bases are TGTGCCAGTAGTACGGGACTAGCGGCCCGGGGTGAGCAGTTCTTC. Translating gives CASSTGLAARGEQFF.

This chain joins TRBV9 and TRBJ1-1, with D possibly being TRBD1 (6 bases). Per germline, CDR1 SGDLS and CDR2 YYNGEE. The CDR3 spans 14 residues. V dropped 4 bases and J dropped 8 bases, with 18 bases sitting between them. CDR3 in DNA: TGTGCCAGCAGCCTGGGGAGGGGGGAATCGGAAGCTTTCTTT. This codes for CASSLGRGESEAFF.

A remark on this clone: The germline gene is not matched at one end of the junction; a read error may be the cause. CDR3 protein: CIWRLNTEAFF. CDR3 DNA: TGTATATGGAGATTGAACACTGAAGCTTTCTTT. The chain combines TRBV20-1 with TRBJ1-1; D remains ambiguous. Germline V gene sequence: CDR1 DFQATT, CDR2 SNEGSKA (reference sequence). The CDR3 covers 11 residues.

This clone was observed a handful of times. The chain is built from TRBV10-3 and TRBJ2-7, with 7 bases matching TRBD2. The CDR3 contains 11 residues. V dropped 10 bases and J dropped 11; count of bases not matched to a gene: 11. CDR1 and CDR2 from the germline V gene are ENHRY and SYGVKD. The chain's CDR3 is CATAGEGQEYF. In nucleotides, the CDR3 is TGTGCCACCGCGGGGGAAGGGCAGGAGTACTTC.

This clone showed up just a few times. V is TRBV9 and J is TRBJ2-1; 9 bases are a match to TRBD2. Germline CDR1 and CDR2: SGDLS and YYNGEE. The CDR3 runs to 15 residues. Losses at the gene ends were 4 bases for V and 5 bases for J; bases not matched to a gene: 7. DNA for the CDR3: TGTGCCAGCAGCATCAGGGGGACTAGCAACAATGAGCAGTTCTTC. This encodes CASSIRGTSNNEQFF.

J is TRBJ1-6 and V is TRBV5-8; maybe TRBD1 (5 bases). CDR1 is SGHTS and CDR2 is YDEGEE in the germline V gene. The CDR3 sequence is 16 residues long. Trimming left V 6 bases short and J 15 bases short, with 28 bases between. The CDR3 nucleotides are TGTGCCAGCACCACGCCGGGACTCCAGTATTGGAATCTCCTCCACTTT. It yields the protein CASTTPGLQYWNLLHF.

The chain has TRBV2 and TRBJ1-1; a possible D gene is TRBD1 (6 bases). Germline CDR1 and CDR2: SNHLY and FYNNEI. There are 15 residues in the CDR3. V was cut by 6 bases and J by 5 bases, with 19 bases left in between. In DNA, the CDR3 is TGTGCCAGCAGCGCGGACACAGGGAAGGGTACTGAAGCTTTCTTT. Its translation is CASSADTGKGTEAFF.

This clone was seen only a few times. This chain links TRBV4-3 with TRBJ2-2, with TRBD1 as a possible D gene (6 bases). CDR1 and CDR2 from the germline V gene are LGHNA and YSLEER. This CDR3 region has 15 residues. V lost 6 bases and J lost 2, with 13 bases in between. The CDR3 DNA follows: TGCGCCAGCAGAACCCAGGGACATAACACCGGGGAGCTGTTTTTT. It yields the protein CASRTQGHNTGELFF.

The chain uses TRBV13 and TRBJ2-1; D might be TRBD2 (5 bases). V was pared by 7 bases and J by 2 bases, with 12 bases between. The CDR3 is made up of 14 amino acids. Germline CDR1 reads PRHDT; CDR2 reads FYEKMQ (reference sequence). This chain's CDR3 is CASTLDGAYNEQFF. In DNA, the CDR3 is TGTGCCAGCACACTAGACGGGGCCTACAATGAGCAGTTCTTC.

This chain joins TRBV5-6 and TRBJ1-2; D uncertain. The V gene's germline CDR1 is SGHDT and CDR2 YYEEEE. CDR3 length: 14 residues. Between the trimmed V and J ends, which lost 1 base and 3 bases, there was a span of 10 bases. The CDR3, as DNA: TGTGCCAGCAGCTTGACGGGGAGTGACTATGGCTACACCTTC. Encoded protein: CASSLTGSDYGYTF.